The 14 T cell receptor beta chains reported below all come from one sample, sequenced in a study of T cell responses to AZD1222 COVID-19 vaccine. Produced via immunoSEQ multiplex PCR; TCRdb's table is partial and in-frame only. The table shows fewer than 130,000 clones, with around 92% occurring only once. The sample was peripheral blood, taken on day 0 of AZD1222 vaccination. Receptors were obtained from an adult in good health.

The V and J genes are TRBV20-1 and TRBJ1-1; unclear D gene. The CDR3 consists of 12 residues. V was pared by 5 bases and J by 4 bases, with 11 bases between. Germline loops: CDR1 DFQATT, CDR2 SNEGSKA (reference sequence). In nucleotides, the CDR3 is TGCAGTGCTCGTGGGCGAGTCACTGAAGCTTTCTTT. Amino acids: CSARGRVTEAFF.

In DNA form, the CDR3 reads TGTGCCAGCTCACGGGAGACCGAGCAGTACTTC. Residues: CASSRETEQYF. V usage is TRBV18 and J usage is TRBJ2-7; D is possibly TRBD2 (5 bases). Trimming removed 4 bases at V and 6 bases at J, with 7 bases between. This CDR3 contains 11 residues. CDR1 and CDR2 from the germline V gene are KGHSH and LQKENI. The entire variable domain, with the rest obtained from reference TRBV18 and TRBJ2-7, is as follows: NAGVMQNPRHLVRRRGQEARLRCSPMKGHSHVYWYRQLPEEGLKFMVYLQKENIIDESGMPKERFSAEFPKEGPSILRIQQVVRGDSAAYFCASSRETEQYFGPGTRLTVT.

This rearrangement joins TRBV3-1 (or the pseudogene TRBV3-2) to TRBJ2-5, with 11 nucleotides matching TRBD2. Per germline, CDR1 LGHDT and CDR2 YNNKEL (reference sequence). Losses at the gene ends were 2 bases for V and 2 bases for J; bases not matched to a gene: 4. The CDR3 covers 16 residues. Here the CDR3 reads CASSQRLAGRQETQYF. The CDR3 bases are TGTGCCAGCAGCCAAAGACTAGCGGGGCGTCAAGAGACCCAGTACTTC.

The chain recombines TRBV6-5 with TRBJ1-6; 7 bases agree with TRBD1. CDR1 is MNHEY, CDR2 SVGAGI, per germline. The CDR3 extends over 14 amino acids. Unmatched junction bases numbered 6, after V lost 6 bases and J lost 7 bases. CDR3 region: CASRTGKRNSPLHF. The CDR3 region has the DNA TGTGCCAGCAGGACAGGGAAGAGGAATTCACCCCTCCACTTT.

V usage is TRBV7-3 and J usage is TRBJ1-2; D might be TRBD1 (5 bases). V was trimmed by 2 bases and J by 4 bases, leaving 14 bases between them. The germline CDR1 and CDR2 sequences are SGHTA and FQGTGA. The CDR3 spans 15 residues. CDR3: CASSLFAGAGYGYTF. The CDR3 nucleotides are TGTGCCAGCAGCTTATTCGCCGGGGCCGGCTATGGCTACACCTTC.

This chain connects TRBV24-1 to TRBJ1-4, with D unclear. V gave up 0 bases and J gave up 5 bases, with 0 bases separating them. The CDR3 sequence is 12 residues long. Germline CDR1 KGHDR, CDR2 SFDVKD. The CDR3 sequence: CATSDLNEKLFF. CDR3 bases: TGTGCCACCAGTGATTTGAATGAAAAACTGTTTTTT.

The rearrangement uses TRBV29-1 and TRBJ2-1; either TRBD1 or TRBD2 may supply D (5 bases each). The CDR3 runs to 11 residues. CDR1 is SQVTM, CDR2 ANQGSEA, per germline. V lost 4 bases and J lost 9, with 10 bases in between. The CDR3 protein is CSVAPGTEQFF. DNA for the CDR3: TGCAGCGTTGCCCCCGGGACTGAGCAGTTCTTC.

The chain uses TRBV6-5 and TRBJ1-1; D remains unclear. The CDR3 extends over 14 amino acids. The V gene's germline CDR1 is MNHEY and CDR2 SVGAGI. V dropped 4 bases and J dropped 4 bases, with 13 bases sitting between them. The CDR3 spells CASSFPGGGTEAFF. Here the CDR3 DNA reads TGTGCCAGCAGTTTTCCGGGAGGCGGCACTGAAGCTTTCTTT.

This clone was picked up a small number of times. The V and J genes are TRBV7-8 and TRBJ1-2, with 11 nucleotides matching TRBD1. Unmatched junction bases numbered 7, after V lost 5 bases and J lost 5 bases. Per germline, CDR1 SGHVS and CDR2 FQNEAQ. The CDR3 covers 15 residues. DNA of the CDR3: TGTGCCAGCAGCACAGGGACAGGGGGATGGTATGGCTACACCTTC. Translating it yields CASSTGTGGWYGYTF.

In this sample, this clone turned up a few times. The chain links TRBV24-1 to TRBJ2-1; the match to TRBD2 covers 8 bases. CDR1 is KGHDR and CDR2 is SFDVKD in the germline V gene. The CDR3 contains 16 residues. V shed 1 base and J 9 bases; nucleotides not matched to a gene: 10. The CDR3 bases are TGTGCCACCAGTGATTTACCGGGACTAGAACTAGGTGAGCAGTTCTTC. Protein sequence: CATSDLPGLELGEQFF.

The chain is built from TRBV28 and TRBJ2-2; 11 nucleotides line up with TRBD2. The ends lost 3 bases at V and 7 bases at J; junction bases unmatched: 4. Per germline, CDR1 MDHEN and CDR2 SYDVKM. The CDR3 is 15 amino acids. The CDR3: CASSFGTSGIGELFF. The CDR3 nucleotides read TGTGCCAGCAGTTTCGGGACTAGCGGTATCGGGGAGCTGTTTTTT.

This chain links TRBV5-5 with TRBJ2-5, with D perhaps being TRBD1 or TRBD2 (5 bases each). Germline V gives CDR1 SGHKS, CDR2 YYEKEE (reference sequence). V dropped 0 bases and J dropped 5 bases, with 11 bases sitting between them. CDR3 length equals 14 residues. The CDR3 DNA reads TGTGCCAGCAGCTTGGGAGAGGGGTGGGAGACCCAGTACTTC. It is translated as CASSLGEGWETQYF.

J is TRBJ2-5 and V is TRBV13; D possibly corresponds to TRBD1 (6 bases). The CDR3 runs to 17 residues. V dropped 5 bases and J dropped 3 bases, with 22 bases sitting between them. In germline, CDR1 is PRHDT, CDR2 FYEKMQ (reference sequence). CDR3: CASSEHLTGPKEETQYF. CDR3 DNA: TGTGCCAGCAGCGAACACCTGACAGGCCCCAAGGAAGAGACCCAGTACTTC.

V is TRBV6-5 and J is TRBJ1-3; TRBD1 matches at 9 bases. V was clipped by 9 bases and J by 4 bases; unmatched bases: 10. The germline CDR1 and CDR2 sequences are MNHEY and SVGAGI. The CDR3 is made up of 15 amino acids. The CDR3 spells CASTSGTGTGNTIYF. Written as DNA, the CDR3 is TGTGCCAGTACCTCCGGGACAGGGACAGGAAACACCATATATTTT.